This T cell receptor beta chain was sequenced during a study of cytomegalovirus exposure and HLA in healthy donors (dated by TCRdb to between 2016 and 2019). About the study as a whole: An earlier analysis of several hundred of the donors reported around 280 Gb of sequence data and 95 million to 120 million unique TCR beta sequences obtained from roughly 170 million T cells. In addition to the first cohort of 666 subjects, a separate validation cohort of 120 different subjects was used. An early release that covered some 630 HLA-typed donors contained about 290 gigabases of sequencing data and 80 million or so unique TCR sequences. Typing coverage differed by locus: A, B, C, DRB1 and DQB1 were typed in roughly 629-640 donors, DQA1 in about 500, DPA1 in around 580, and DPB1 in 450 to 490. Of the roughly 400 genotyped donors, 81% were placed in the genetic ancestry cluster associated with self-reported Caucasian donors. Rather than drawing on any new phenotypic data, the later analysis identified candidate immune exposures from TCR beta sequences and the way those sequences occurred across donors. The study used immunosequencing to profile the T cell repertoires of approximately 690 subjects and linked those repertoires to cytomegalovirus serostatus. Every discovery cohort repertoire had been produced on one sequencing platform. Four or five DR-DQ haplotypes were handled as single units for association and clustering, since linkage in the cohort was strong. The aim of the study was to test whether cataloging public T cell receptors could identify signatures of past pathogen exposure. Both class I and class II loci were covered by HLA typing, at four-digit resolution. The study combined high-throughput TCR immunosequencing, statistical association of individual TCRs with disease status, and machine learning to predict cytomegalovirus infection status. An earlier analysis of 587 of the donors used high-throughput TCR beta sequencing to judge whether each TCR beta V gene segment behaved as functional or pseudogenic. On average, roughly 250,000 unique TCR beta nucleotide sequences were sequenced per donor among some 420 genotyped donors of the cohort, with about 19% of those sequences being non-productive. To study patterns of TCR occurrence, a later analysis re-analyzed previously published TCR beta repertoires from around 660 donors and added high-resolution HLA genotyping. Genome-wide SNP genotypes for about three fifths of the roughly 700 donors were used in a later genetic analysis, which treated that subset as a discovery cohort. Donor age, sex, ethnicity and CMV serostatus were collected together with the repertoire data. The research as a whole found: The study listed 150 to 200 TCR beta chains as associated with cytomegalovirus. At a false discovery rate of 0.05, a later analysis linked 16,951 TCR beta sequences to specific HLA alleles. A few of the identified cytomegalovirus-associated TCR beta chains were confirmed in vitro to be specific for cytomegalovirus antigens. A later analysis reported that several top co-occurrence clusters appeared linked to parvovirus B19, influenza, CMV and Epstein-Barr virus. Broadly in line with IMGT annotations, most TCR beta V segments showed up in productive rearrangements about 90% or about 30% of the time in an earlier analysis of 587 of the donors. CMV serostatus was the only immune exposure information available for the cohort. Some IMGT-functional V segments, including TRBV6-2 and TRBV6-3, could not be told apart with the 87-base-pair reads, so those segments were excluded. According to a later genetic analysis, donors in an Asian-associated ancestry cluster had fewer N-insertions in productive TCRs than the roughly 670-donor mean. In both the original and validation cohorts, the classifier was reported to diagnose cytomegalovirus status with high specificity and sensitivity. In a later analysis, HLA-associated TCR beta chains were found to be more clonally expanded and to have lower generation probabilities than equally common non-associated chains. This cohort had only TCR beta chains sequenced, and the lack of alpha or paired-chain data limited which features could be detected. Correlated functional status among segregating V segments might be attributable to linkage disequilibrium, but an unknown experimental factor could not be ruled out. A further reported finding was that TCR beta sequences accurately predicted the HLA-A and HLA-B alleles for most subjects in the first cohort. Roughly uniform sequencing depth across donors was assumed in presence/absence analyses, although this assumption may not hold. Because counts were too low, some 17 rarely observed V segments, including chromosome 9 orphons, were left out of the earlier analysis of 587 of the donors. While some public TCRs were present in many individuals, most TCR sequences turned up only very rarely across donors. According to a later analysis, most CMV-associated TCR beta chains appeared to be HLA-restricted, and the HLA associations seemed to be driven largely by CMV exposure. The authors suggested that the approach could potentially be generalized to other disease states and immunological phenotypes. Because HLA typing was unavailable for some donors at each locus, only the typed subset was used in association tests. Assigning TCR associations to individual alleles was difficult when HLA alleles, especially DR and DQ, strongly co-occurred. A later analysis found that TCR association rates varied across HLA loci, with DRB1 alleles showing the most associated TCRs and HLA-C alleles the fewest. A cluster of highly shared sequence variants was judged likely to be a technical artifact of the sequencing pipeline. An association between a missense DCLRE1C variant and V-gene and J-gene trimming of TCR beta chains was found in a later genetic analysis and replicated in an independent cohort.

Library prep was done by the immunoSEQ multiplex PCR assay. For the multiplex PCR, a mixture combining 60 forward primers for TCR Vbeta segments and 13 reverse primers for TCR Jbeta segments was used. The CDR3 region of rearranged TCR beta genes was amplified from genomic DNA by a multiplex PCR assay. The Illumina HiSeq System was used to sequence the amplified TCR beta libraries as 87-base-pair reads. Under the source paper's analysis protocol: A later analysis counted approximately 76 million unique TCR beta chains across the 700 or so repertoires, and some 12 million of these chains were shared by at least two donors. A nearest-neighbor algorithm error-corrected the raw reads and collapsed the reads into unique sequences, merging closely related sequences to remove PCR and sequencing errors. To assign V, D and J gene segments, CDR3 sequences were aligned to IMGT reference sequences. For a sequence to be retained, a match of at least six nucleotides to both a V gene segment and a J gene segment was required. Rearrangements were called productive when the CDR3 lacked stop codons and stayed in frame with V and J; all others were non-productive. CDR3 was defined according to IMGT convention as the region running from the second conserved V-encoded cysteine to the conserved J-encoded phenylalanine. Sequences without an unambiguous match to a single V gene segment were excluded from the earlier analysis of 450 to 750 of the donors. In an earlier analysis of several hundred of the donors, V segments were called functional above 56.7% productive rearrangements and were called segregating when the between-donor standard deviation exceeded 5%. A statistical classification framework was built to diagnose cytomegalovirus status from the catalog of TCR beta chain sequences. In a later analysis, V and J genes were assigned by comparing TCR nucleotide sequences against IMGT/GENE-DB human TR gene sequences. Using the TCRdist pipeline, a later analysis assigned CDR3 sequences along with most-parsimonious VDJ recombination scenarios. In a later analysis, each TCR beta chain was defined by its CDR3 amino acid sequence together with its V-gene family, and reads lacking a unique V-gene family were excluded. A later analysis removed 592 highly shared, low-generation-probability nucleotide sequences to deal with suspected cross-contamination and a sequencing artifact. In a later analysis, a clonal expansion index for each public chain was calculated from normalized within-repertoire ranks of inferred template counts. In a later analysis, generation probabilities were computed using a VDJ recombination model fitted to out-of-frame rearrangements, and the results were checked against IGoR. In a later analysis, TCR-TCR, TCR-HLA and TCR-CMV co-occurrence was scored with hypergeometric tests, and a repertoire-size bias correction was applied to TCR pairs. A later analysis estimated false discovery rates by permuting HLA or CMV assignments 20 times. A later analysis grouped co-occurring TCRs with DBSCAN, adding TCRdist sequence similarity when clustering within HLA-allele-positive subsets. For co-occurrence clustering, repertoires with fewer than 30,000 or more than 120,000 public chains were excluded, along with five repertoires with anomalous nucleotide sharing. TCRdb took this table from immuneACCESS and kept in-frame rearrangements with V and J called. Such tables lack part of the clones; where checked against another copy, unresolved V genes explain under half of the gap, and the rest is unexplained. V, J and clone size derive from that table, while D and trimming were established from the DNA sequence. The sample table records approximately 190,000 clones; 82% of these occur just once. The ten top clones hold around 0.1% of the sample.

The cohort consisted of 600 or so healthy bone marrow donors. Cohort members were all nominally healthy when sampled, although unrecorded immune exposures were likely present. The donor tested CMV seronegative and was one of the 352 seronegative cohort members. Each donor provided a peripheral blood sample, and peripheral blood mononuclear cells were used for TCR beta sequencing. The Qiagen DNeasy Blood Extraction Kit was used to extract genomic DNA from the blood cell samples. CDR1 LGHNA and CDR2 YSLEER were looked up in the germline V gene. Reading from cysteine to phenylalanine, the CDR3 counts 17 amino acids. Kept here is only the CDR3 DNA, which spans 51 bases and is read in frame from base 1. V loses 1 base at its end and J loses 2 bases; junction bases beyond the gene matches: 4. Concerning this clone: Its antigen is not yet known. Per-base quality was not reported, and no clone a single base away is much larger than it.

The sequenced material came from PBMCs. The TCR sequence derives from a boy younger than 10 in good health and CMV-seronegative. The rearrangement joined TRBV4-3 to TRBJ2-1; TRBD2 fits 11 bases in the junction. The DNA sequence is TGCGCCAGCAGCCAAGCGATAGCGGGGGGGACCTACAATGAGCAGTTCTTC. Protein translation: CASSQAIAGGTYNEQFF.